This T cell receptor beta chain originates from a study of T cell responses to AZD1222 COVID-19 vaccine. CDR1 and CDR2 from the germline V gene are SGHRS and YFSETQ. The CDR3 is 15 amino acids. Trimming took 2 bases from V and 0 from J, leaving 12 bases between them. About this clone itself: The antigen remains unidentified.

TCRdb's table, derived via immunoSEQ multiplex PCR, lists solely in-frame clones and lacks some. The sample has around 74,000 clones, about 91% seen once. General study points: Per reports, nearly half of all spike-specific TCRs target regions that are unmutated in variants.

The genes are TRBV5-1 and TRBJ2-7; no reliable D call. The clonotype was recovered from an adult in good health. This sample comprised peripheral blood, obtained on day 0 of MenACWY control vaccination. The CDR3 DNA sequence: TGCGCCAGCAGCTTTCAGACACCTTACTCCTACGAGCAGTACTTC. Encoded protein: CASSFQTPYSYEQYF. The whole variable domain, filled in from reference TRBV5-1 and TRBJ2-7, reads KAGVTQTPRYLIKTRGQQVTLSCSPISGHRSVSWYQQTPGQGLQFLFEYFSETQRNKGNFPGRFSGRQFSNSRSEMNVSTLELGDSALYLCASSFQTPYSYEQYFGPGTRLTVT.